Listed here are 9 T cell receptor beta chains from one sample, sequenced in a study of T cell repertoires in cytomegalovirus infection. These receptors' antigens are unknown. TCRdb re-called the reads through MiXCR, storing one row per CDR3 protein. The table includes about 340,000 distinct CDR3 sequences, roughly 29% detected once. This specimen was cultured PBMCs, taken from culture after CMV antigen stimulation. The receptors shown here come from a human donor in good health (CMV status not recorded). Some clones in this sample may be carry-over from other donors' samples.

This clonotype was counted ten times or more. The V and J genes are TRBV7-2 and TRBJ1-6; the match to TRBD1 covers 8 bases. The CDR3 length is 15 residues. Losses at the gene ends were 1 base for V and 7 bases for J; bases not matched to a gene: 3. From germline, CDR1 is SGHTA and CDR2 FQGNSA. Written as DNA, the CDR3 is TGTGCCAGCAGCTTAGGGACAGGGTGGAATTCACCCCTCCACTTT. Encoded protein: CASSLGTGWNSPLHF.

V usage is TRBV19 and J usage is TRBJ1-2; D is uncertain. Trimming took 9 bases from V and 8 from J, leaving 13 bases between them. In germline, CDR1 is LNHDA, CDR2 SQIVND (reference sequence). The CDR3 runs 11 residues. The CDR3: CASHGVGGYTF. The CDR3 nucleotides are TGTGCCAGCCATGGAGTGGGGGGCTACACCTTC. The complete variable domain, with remaining parts taken from reference TRBV19 and TRBJ1-2, reads DGGITQSPKYLFRKEGQNVTLSCEQNLNHDAMYWYRQDPGQGLRLIYYSQIVNDFQKGDIAEGYSVSREKKESFPLTVTSAQKNPTAFYLCASHGVGGYTFGSGTRLTVV.

This clonotype was detected only a few times. The chain employs TRBV29-1 and TRBJ1-5; D ambiguous. The germline CDR1 and CDR2 sequences are SQVTM and ANQGSEA. The CDR3 consists of 13 residues. Between the trimmed V and J ends, which lost 4 bases and 7 bases, there was a span of 14 bases. DNA of the CDR3: TGCAGCGTTGTCGGTCCCTCCGGGCAGCCCCAGCATTTT. Its protein is CSVVGPSGQPQHF.

This clonotype was detected only a few times. The chain is built from TRBV5-1 and TRBJ1-4, with D unclear. CDR1 is SGHRS, CDR2 YFSETQ, per germline. This CDR3 is built from 14 residues. V was clipped by 3 bases and J by 5 bases, with 11 bases between them. This CDR3 is CASSYGGSNEKLFF. CDR3 DNA sequence: TGCGCCAGCAGCTACGGAGGGTCCAATGAAAAACTGTTTTTT. Complete variable domain (other parts from reference TRBV5-1 and TRBJ1-4): KAGVTQTPRYLIKTRGQQVTLSCSPISGHRSVSWYQQTPGQGLQFLFEYFSETQRNKGNFPGRFSGRQFSNSRSEMNVSTLELGDSALYLCASSYGGSNEKLFFGSGTQLSVL.

The chain links TRBV28 to TRBJ1-4; a weak D match, TRBD1 (6 bases). The length of the CDR3 is 14 residues. CDR1 MDHEN and CDR2 SYDVKM come from the germline V gene. Trimming pared 8 bases from V and 8 bases from J, leaving 18 bases between. The chain's CDR3 is CASGGGGRKEKLFF. CDR3 DNA sequence: TGTGCCAGCGGAGGGGGGGGTCGGAAAGAAAAACTGTTTTTT. The whole variable domain, remainder taken from reference TRBV28 and TRBJ1-4, is DVKVTQSSRYLVKRTGEKVFLECVQDMDHENMFWYRQDPGLGLRLIYFSYDVKMKEKGDIPEGYSVSREKKERFSLILESASTNQTSMYLCASGGGGRKEKLFFGSGTQLSVL.

The V and J genes are TRBV5-6 and TRBJ1-5, with D possibly matching TRBD1 (5 bases). The CDR3 is 16 residues long. V was shortened by 0 bases and J by 2 bases, with 12 bases between the two germline ends. CDR1 and CDR2 (germline): SGHDT, YYEEEE. CDR3 sequence: CASSLGAGGGNQPQHF. As DNA, the CDR3 is TGTGCCAGCAGCTTGGGGGCCGGGGGAGGCAATCAGCCCCAGCATTTT. The whole variable domain, filled in from reference TRBV5-6 and TRBJ1-5, reads DAGVTQSPTHLIKTRGQQVTLRCSPKSGHDTVSWYQQALGQGPQFIFQYYEEEERQRGNFPDRFSGHQFPNYSSELNVNALLLGDSALYLCASSLGAGGGNQPQHFGDGTRLSIL.

The rearrangement joins TRBV4-2 to TRBJ1-1; D is unclear. Trimming removed 2 bases at V and 4 bases at J, with 8 bases between. Germline loops: CDR1 LGHNA, CDR2 YNFKEQ. This CDR3 region has 13 residues. Here the CDR3 DNA reads TGTGCCAGCAGCCAACCGGACGGCACTGAAGCTTTCTTT. This codes for CASSQPDGTEAFF.

This chain links TRBV6-2 or TRBV6-3 with TRBJ1-3; unclear D gene. V was cut by 6 bases and J by 0 bases, with 9 bases left in between. Germline lookup yields CDR1 MNHEY and CDR2 SVGEGT. The CDR3 length is 14 residues. CDR3: CASSPEYSGNTIYF. The CDR3 region has the DNA TGTGCCAGCAGCCCGGAGTACTCTGGAAACACCATATATTTT.

J is TRBJ1-2 and V is TRBV7-3; D remains ambiguous. This CDR3 region has 12 residues. Between the trimmed V and J ends, which lost 5 bases and 14 bases, there was a span of 18 bases. Per the germline V gene, CDR1 is SGHTA and CDR2 is FQGTGA. DNA of the CDR3: TGTGCCAGCAGCCGTGACTCCTTAGCGAAGACCTTC. Amino acids: CASSRDSLAKTF.